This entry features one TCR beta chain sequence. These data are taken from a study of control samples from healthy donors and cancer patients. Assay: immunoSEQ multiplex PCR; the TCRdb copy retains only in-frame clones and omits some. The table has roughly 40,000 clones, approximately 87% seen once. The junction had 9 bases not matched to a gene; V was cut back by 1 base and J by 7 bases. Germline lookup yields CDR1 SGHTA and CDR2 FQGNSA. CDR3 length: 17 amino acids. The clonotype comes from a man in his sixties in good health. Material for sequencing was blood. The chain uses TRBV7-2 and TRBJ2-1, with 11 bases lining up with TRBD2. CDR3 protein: CASSLGGTSGTGNEQFF. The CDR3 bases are TGTGCCAGCAGCTTAGGTGGGACTAGCGGTACGGGGAATGAGCAGTTCTTC.